What follows are 15 T cell receptor beta chains derived from one specimen sequenced in a study of shared T cell receptors in the human thymus. Repertoires were generated with immunoSEQ multiplex PCR, while TCRdb's copy carries only in-frame clones and drops some. The sample includes 640,000 or so clones, over 75% of them seen just once. These data also formed part of another study, on human thymus T cells.

The sequencing sample was made of thymocytes. Source of these receptors: a boy in the first two years of life with a congenital heart defect.

The rearrangement uses TRBV5-6 and TRBJ2-5; tentative D call: TRBD1 (6 bases). Germline CDR1 is SGHDT and CDR2 is YYEEEE. CDR3 length: 14 amino acids. Trimming removed 3 bases from V and 4 bases from J, with 13 bases in between. The CDR3 is CASSSGQRIETQYF. Here the CDR3 DNA reads TGTGCCAGCAGCTCCGGACAGAGAATAGAGACCCAGTACTTC.

CDR3 sequence: CASSFLPDRKNYGYTF. The DNA of the CDR3 is TGTGCCAGCAGCTTCCTCCCGGACAGGAAGAACTATGGCTACACCTTC. This chain uses TRBV7-6 with TRBJ1-2, with TRBD1 identical over 7 bases. With 3 bases clipped from V and 2 bases from J, the junction kept 9 bases outside the gene matches. Germline V gene data show CDR1 as SGHVS and CDR2 as FNYEAQ. The CDR3 runs to 16 residues.

The chain employs TRBV27 and TRBJ2-3; TRBD2 matches at 7 bases. CDR1 MNHEY and CDR2 SMNVEV come from the germline V gene (reference sequence). The length of the CDR3 is 16 residues. Trimming removed 5 bases from V and 2 bases from J; junction bases left unmatched: 10. This CDR3 is CASSPVAGMTTDTQYF. The CDR3 DNA follows: TGTGCCAGCAGTCCAGTAGCGGGTATGACCACAGATACGCAGTATTTT.

The chain couples TRBV4-1 to TRBJ2-4; 9 nucleotides match TRBD2. The germline V gene encodes CDR1 MGHRA and CDR2 YSYEKL. The CDR3 extends over 17 amino acids. J lost 0 bases, V lost 0 bases, and 3 bases had no gene match. CDR3 loop: CASSQDLAGLAKNIQYF. CDR3 in DNA: TGCGCCAGCAGCCAAGACCTAGCGGGGTTAGCCAAAAACATTCAGTACTTC.

The chain uses TRBV30 and TRBJ2-3, with TRBD2 identical over 8 bases. The CDR3 contains 14 residues. The ends lost 5 bases at V and 0 bases at J; junction bases unmatched: 4. Germline V gives CDR1 GTSNPN, CDR2 SVGIG (reference sequence). The CDR3 nucleotides are TGTGCCTGGGTTAGCGGGGAGAGCACAGATACGCAGTATTTT. This translates into CAWVSGESTDTQYF.

V gene TRBV6-6 combines with J gene TRBJ2-7, with 7 bases that match TRBD2. J gave up 2 bases and V 4 bases, and 11 bases lay outside the gene matches. Germline V lookup: CDR1 MNHNY, CDR2 SVGAGI (reference sequence). This CDR3 has 16 residues. Here the CDR3 reads CASSSSGKNPPYEQYF. The CDR3 nucleotides read TGTGCCAGCAGTTCTAGCGGTAAAAACCCCCCCTACGAGCAGTACTTC.

The chain is built from TRBV19 and TRBJ2-7; TRBD2 aligns across 7 bases. CDR3 length: 15 residues. Germline trimming cut 5 bases from V and 3 bases from J; bases unmatched to any gene: 10. Germline V CDR1 and CDR2: LNHDA, SQIVND (reference sequence). CDR3 residues: CASSPPLAAHYEQYF. In DNA form, the CDR3 reads TGTGCCAGTAGTCCCCCCCTAGCGGCCCACTACGAGCAGTACTTC.

The chain is built from TRBV7-6 and TRBJ1-2; 10 bases match TRBD1. CDR3 length: 16 residues. From germline, CDR1 is SGHVS and CDR2 FNYEAQ. Trimming took 3 bases from V and 3 from J; bases not matched to a gene: 7. This chain's CDR3 is CASSFGTGEQHYGYTF. CDR3 nucleotide sequence: TGTGCCAGCAGCTTCGGGACAGGGGAACAACACTATGGCTACACCTTC.

The CDR3 region is CASSLKLGLAGSYNEQFF. CDR3 bases: TGTGCCAGCAGTTTAAAGTTGGGACTAGCGGGATCCTACAATGAGCAGTTCTTC. The chain carries TRBV27 and TRBJ2-1; TRBD2 matches at 13 bases. The CDR3 is 18 amino acids. V dropped 2 bases and J dropped 1; count of bases not matched to a gene: 5. Germline CDR1 is MNHEY and CDR2 is SMNVEV (reference sequence).

The chain carries TRBV7-9 and TRBJ2-1, with TRBD1 matching over 8 bases. The CDR3 spans 17 residues. CDR1 is SEHNR, CDR2 FQNEAQ, per germline (reference sequence). J was trimmed by 5 bases and V by 5 bases; bases with no gene match: 14. For the CDR3, the DNA is TGTGCCAGCAGCCAACCGACAGCCGGGACAGGCCACAATGAGCAGTTCTTC. It encodes CASSQPTAGTGHNEQFF.

The V call is TRBV2, the J call TRBJ1-5; D possibly corresponds to TRBD1 (6 bases). Germline CDR1 and CDR2: SNHLY and FYNNEI. The V and J ends lost 3 bases and 0 bases respectively, with 9 bases between them. This CDR3 has 15 amino acids. CDR3 sequence (DNA): TGTGCCAGCAGTGAGGGGGCTACTAGCAATCAGCCCCAGCATTTT. Translated, it gives CASSEGATSNQPQHF. Complete variable domain (other parts from reference TRBV2 and TRBJ1-5): EPEVTQTPSHQVTQMGQEVILRCVPISNHLYFYWYRQILGQKVEFLVSFYNNEISEKSEIFDDQFSVERPDGSNFTLKIRSTKLEDSAMYFCASSEGATSNQPQHFGDGTRLSIL.

This chain uses TRBV12-2 with TRBJ1-5. TRBV12-2 is designated a pseudogene. The CDR3 has 14 residues. DNA of the CDR3: TGTGCAAGTCGCTCCCCCCGTGATAGACAGCCCCAGCATTTT. Its protein is CASRSPRDRQPQHF.

The chain joins TRBV4-3 to TRBJ2-3, with 7 positions matching TRBD2. The CDR3 totals 18 residues. The germline V gene encodes CDR1 LGHNA and CDR2 YSLEER. Trimming at V came to 1 base and at J to 2 bases, leaving 12 bases not matched to a gene. Here the CDR3 DNA reads TGCGCCAGCAGCCAAGTGGGCGTTCCAGCGGGGACCACAGATACGCAGTATTTT. Translating gives CASSQVGVPAGTTDTQYF.

The rearrangement links TRBV11-2 to TRBJ1-6; perhaps TRBD1 as D (5 bases). The ends were cut back, 5 bases at V and 3 bases at J, with 14 bases in the middle. The germline V gene has CDR1 SGHAT and CDR2 FQNNGV. This CDR3 has 16 amino acids. The CDR3 region is CASSVGEQDYNSPLHF. Here the CDR3 DNA reads TGTGCCAGCAGCGTAGGGGAACAGGACTATAATTCACCCCTCCACTTT.

CDR3 in DNA: TGTGCCAGTGTTCTACAGGGGGCCAGGGGGAACACTGAAGCTTTCTTT. This translates into CASVLQGARGNTEAFF. V gene TRBV28 combines with J gene TRBJ1-1, with 9 positions matching TRBD1. V shed 9 bases and J 1 base; nucleotides not matched to a gene: 12. This CDR3 has 16 residues. The germline V gene has CDR1 MDHEN and CDR2 SYDVKM.